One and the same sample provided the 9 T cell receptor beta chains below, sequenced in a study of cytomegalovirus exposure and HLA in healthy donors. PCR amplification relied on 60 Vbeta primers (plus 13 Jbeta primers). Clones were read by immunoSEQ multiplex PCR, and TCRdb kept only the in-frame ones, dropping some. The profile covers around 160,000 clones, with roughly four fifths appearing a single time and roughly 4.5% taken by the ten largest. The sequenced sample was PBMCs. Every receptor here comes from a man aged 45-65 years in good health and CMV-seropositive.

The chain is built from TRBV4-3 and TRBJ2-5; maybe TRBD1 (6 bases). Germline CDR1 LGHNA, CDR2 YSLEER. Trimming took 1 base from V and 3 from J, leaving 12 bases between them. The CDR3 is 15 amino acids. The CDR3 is CASSQVMGAEETQYF. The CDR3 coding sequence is TGCGCCAGCAGCCAAGTTATGGGGGCAGAAGAGACCCAGTACTTC.

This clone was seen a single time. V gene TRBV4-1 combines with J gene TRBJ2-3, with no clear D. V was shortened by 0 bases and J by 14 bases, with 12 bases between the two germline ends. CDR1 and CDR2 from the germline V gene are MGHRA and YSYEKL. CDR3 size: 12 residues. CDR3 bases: TGCGCCAGCAGCCAAGATGGGTGGGCGCGGTATTTT. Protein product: CASSQDGWARYF.

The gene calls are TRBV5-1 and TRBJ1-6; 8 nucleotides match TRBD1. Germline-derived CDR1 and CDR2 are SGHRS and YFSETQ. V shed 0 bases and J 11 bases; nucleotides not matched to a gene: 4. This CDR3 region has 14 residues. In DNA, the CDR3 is TGCGCCAGCAGCTTGGGACAGGGGAGGACACCCCTCCACTTT. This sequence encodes CASSLGQGRTPLHF.

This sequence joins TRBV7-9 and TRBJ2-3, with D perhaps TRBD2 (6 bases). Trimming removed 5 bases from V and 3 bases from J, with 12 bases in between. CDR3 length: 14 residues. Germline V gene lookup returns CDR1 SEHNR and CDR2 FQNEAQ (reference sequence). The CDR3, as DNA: TGTGCCAGCAGCGTTCCCGGGAGTACAGATACGCAGTATTTT. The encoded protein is CASSVPGSTDTQYF.

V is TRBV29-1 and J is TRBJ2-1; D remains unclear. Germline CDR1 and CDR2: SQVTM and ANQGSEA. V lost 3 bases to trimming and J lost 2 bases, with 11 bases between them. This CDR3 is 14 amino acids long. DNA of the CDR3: TGCAGCGTTGATTTAATCTCTCCCTACAATGAGCAGTTCTTC. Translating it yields CSVDLISPYNEQFF.

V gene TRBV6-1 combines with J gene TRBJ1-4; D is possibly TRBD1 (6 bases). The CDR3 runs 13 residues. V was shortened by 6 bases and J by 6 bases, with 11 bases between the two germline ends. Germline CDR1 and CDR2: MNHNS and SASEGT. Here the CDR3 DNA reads TGTGCCAGCAGGATGACAGGAGATGAAAAACTGTTTTTT. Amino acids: CASRMTGDEKLFF.

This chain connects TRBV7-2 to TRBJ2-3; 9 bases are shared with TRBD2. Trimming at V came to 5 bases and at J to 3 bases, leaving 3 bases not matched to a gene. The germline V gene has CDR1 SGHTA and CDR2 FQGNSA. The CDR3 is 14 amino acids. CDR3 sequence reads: CASSVTSGTDTQYF. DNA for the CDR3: TGTGCCAGCAGCGTGACTAGCGGAACAGATACGCAGTATTTT.

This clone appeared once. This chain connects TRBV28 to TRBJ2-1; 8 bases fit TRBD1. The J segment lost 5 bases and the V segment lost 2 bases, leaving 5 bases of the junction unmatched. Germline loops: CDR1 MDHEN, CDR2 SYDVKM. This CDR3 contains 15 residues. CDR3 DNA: TGTGCCAGCAGTTTAGGCAGGGGGCGCAACAATGAGCAGTTCTTC. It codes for CASSLGRGRNNEQFF.

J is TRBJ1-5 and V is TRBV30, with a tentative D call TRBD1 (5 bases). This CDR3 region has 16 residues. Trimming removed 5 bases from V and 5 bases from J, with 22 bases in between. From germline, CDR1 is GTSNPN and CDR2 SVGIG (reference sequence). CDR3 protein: CAWREKPGLPYQPQHF. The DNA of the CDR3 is TGTGCCTGGCGGGAAAAACCGGGACTCCCATATCAGCCCCAGCATTTT. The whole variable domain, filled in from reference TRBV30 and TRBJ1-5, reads SQTIHQWPATLVQPVGSPLSLECTVEGTSNPNLYWYRQAAGRGLQLLFYSVGIGQISSEVPQNLSASRPQDRQFILSSKKLLLSDSGFYLCAWREKPGLPYQPQHFGDGTRLSIL.